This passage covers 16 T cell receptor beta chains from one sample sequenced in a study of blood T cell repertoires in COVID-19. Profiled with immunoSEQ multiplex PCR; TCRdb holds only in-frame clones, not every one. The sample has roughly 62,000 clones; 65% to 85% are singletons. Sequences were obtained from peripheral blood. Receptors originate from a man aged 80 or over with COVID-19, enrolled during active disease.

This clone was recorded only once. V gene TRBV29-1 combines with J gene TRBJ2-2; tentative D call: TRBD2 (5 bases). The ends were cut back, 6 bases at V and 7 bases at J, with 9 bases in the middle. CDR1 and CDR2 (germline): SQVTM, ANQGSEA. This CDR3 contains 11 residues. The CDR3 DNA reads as TGCAGCGTGAGGAGGAACGGGGAGCTGTTTTTT. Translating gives CSVRRNGELFF.

Here the CDR3 DNA reads TGTGCCAGCAGAGACGCTAGCGGGAGGATAAACATTCAGTACTTC. Translated: CASRDASGRINIQYF. The chain employs TRBV27 and TRBJ2-4; 11 nucleotides match TRBD2. Per germline, CDR1 MNHEY and CDR2 SMNVEV (reference sequence). Trimming took 6 bases from V and 6 from J; bases not matched to a gene: 7. This CDR3 region has 15 residues.

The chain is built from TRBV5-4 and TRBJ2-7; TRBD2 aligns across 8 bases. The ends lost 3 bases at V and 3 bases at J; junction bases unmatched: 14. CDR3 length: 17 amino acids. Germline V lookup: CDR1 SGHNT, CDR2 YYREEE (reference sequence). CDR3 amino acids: CASSSPIGYGGGYEQYF. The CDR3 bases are TGTGCCAGCAGCTCCCCTATAGGTTACGGGGGGGGCTACGAGCAGTACTTC.

CDR3 bases: TGTGCCAGCAGTTCCGGGACAGGGGATGGCTACACCTTC. Amino acid sequence: CASSSGTGDGYTF. J is TRBJ1-2 and V is TRBV12-3 or TRBV12-4, with 10 bases identical to TRBD1. The CDR3 has 13 residues. V was pared by 4 bases and J by 6 bases, with 2 bases of the junction left unmatched.

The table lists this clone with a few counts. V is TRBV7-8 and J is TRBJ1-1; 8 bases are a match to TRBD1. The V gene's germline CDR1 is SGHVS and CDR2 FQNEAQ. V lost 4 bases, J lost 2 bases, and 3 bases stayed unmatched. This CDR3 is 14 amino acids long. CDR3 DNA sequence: TGTGCCAGCAGCTCTGGACAGGGAAACACTGAAGCTTTCTTT. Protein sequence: CASSSGQGNTEAFF.

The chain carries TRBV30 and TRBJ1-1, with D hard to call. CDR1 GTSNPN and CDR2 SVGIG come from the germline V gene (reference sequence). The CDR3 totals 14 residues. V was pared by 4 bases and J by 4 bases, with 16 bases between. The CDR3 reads CAWNLGRVVTEAFF. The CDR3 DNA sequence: TGTGCCTGGAACCTGGGCCGAGTTGTCACTGAAGCTTTCTTT. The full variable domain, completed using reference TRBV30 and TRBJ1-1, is SQTIHQWPATLVQPVGSPLSLECTVEGTSNPNLYWYRQAAGRGLQLLFYSVGIGQISSEVPQNLSASRPQDRQFILSSKKLLLSDSGFYLCAWNLGRVVTEAFFGQGTRLTVV.

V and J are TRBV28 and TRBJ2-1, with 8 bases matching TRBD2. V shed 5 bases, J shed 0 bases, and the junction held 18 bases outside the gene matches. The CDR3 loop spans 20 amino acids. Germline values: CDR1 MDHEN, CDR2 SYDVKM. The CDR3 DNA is TGTGCCAGCAGTCCATCTCCTGGAGCGGGGGACGGGAGCTCCTACAATGAGCAGTTCTTC. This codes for CASSPSPGAGDGSSYNEQFF.

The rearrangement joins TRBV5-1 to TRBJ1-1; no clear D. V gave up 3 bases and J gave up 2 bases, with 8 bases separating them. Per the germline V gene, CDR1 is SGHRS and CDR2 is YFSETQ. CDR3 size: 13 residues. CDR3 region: CASSSELNTEAFF. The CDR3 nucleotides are TGCGCCAGCAGCTCTGAACTAAACACTGAAGCTTTCTTT.

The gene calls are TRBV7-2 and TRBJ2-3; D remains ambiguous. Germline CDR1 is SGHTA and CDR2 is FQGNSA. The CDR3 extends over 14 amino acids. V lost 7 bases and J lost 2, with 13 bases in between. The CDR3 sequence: CASTFRSNTDTQYF. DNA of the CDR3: TGTGCCAGCACCTTTAGATCAAACACAGATACGCAGTATTTT.

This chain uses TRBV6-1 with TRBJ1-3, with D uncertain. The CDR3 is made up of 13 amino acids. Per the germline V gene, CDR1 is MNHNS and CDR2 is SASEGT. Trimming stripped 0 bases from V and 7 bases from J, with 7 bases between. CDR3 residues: CASSEAPGNTIYF. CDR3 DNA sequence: TGTGCCAGCAGTGAAGCGCCCGGGAACACCATATATTTT.

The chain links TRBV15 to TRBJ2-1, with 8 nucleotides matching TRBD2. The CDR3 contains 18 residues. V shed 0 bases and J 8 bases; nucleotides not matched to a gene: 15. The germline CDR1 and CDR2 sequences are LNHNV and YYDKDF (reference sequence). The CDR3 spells CATSRDLDLAGAADEQFF. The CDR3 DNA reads TGTGCCACCAGCAGAGATCTCGACCTAGCGGGCGCCGCGGATGAGCAGTTCTTC.

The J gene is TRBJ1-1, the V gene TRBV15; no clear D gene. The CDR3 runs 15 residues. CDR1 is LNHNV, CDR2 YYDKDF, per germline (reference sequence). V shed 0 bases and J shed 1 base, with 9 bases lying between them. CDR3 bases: TGTGCCACCAGCAGAGATCGCCTAGAGAACACTGAAGCTTTCTTT. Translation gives CATSRDRLENTEAFF.

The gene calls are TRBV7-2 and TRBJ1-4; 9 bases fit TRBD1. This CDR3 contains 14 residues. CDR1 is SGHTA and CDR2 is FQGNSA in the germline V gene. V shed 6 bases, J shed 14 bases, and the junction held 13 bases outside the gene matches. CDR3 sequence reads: CASRGTGTNERLFF. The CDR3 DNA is TGTGCCAGCAGAGGGACAGGGACCAATGAAAGGCTGTTTTTT.

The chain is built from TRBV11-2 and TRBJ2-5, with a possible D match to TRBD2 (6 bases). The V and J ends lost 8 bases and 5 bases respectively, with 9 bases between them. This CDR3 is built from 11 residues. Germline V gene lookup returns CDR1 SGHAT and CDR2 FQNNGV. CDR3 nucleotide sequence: TGTGCCAGCCTTGGGGGGGAGACCCAGTACTTC. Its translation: CASLGGETQYF.

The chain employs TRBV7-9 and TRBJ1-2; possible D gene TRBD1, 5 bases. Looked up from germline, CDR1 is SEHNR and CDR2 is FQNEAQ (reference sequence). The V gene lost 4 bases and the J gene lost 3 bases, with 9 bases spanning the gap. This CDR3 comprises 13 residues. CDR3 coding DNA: TGTGCCAGCAGCTCGGGGGTTTACTATGGCTACACCTTC. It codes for CASSSGVYYGYTF.

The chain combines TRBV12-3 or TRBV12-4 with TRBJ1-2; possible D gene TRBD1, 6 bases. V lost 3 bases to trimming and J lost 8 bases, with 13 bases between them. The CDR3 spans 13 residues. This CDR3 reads CASSFSQGIGYTF. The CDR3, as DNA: TGTGCCAGCAGTTTTAGTCAGGGGATAGGCTACACCTTC.